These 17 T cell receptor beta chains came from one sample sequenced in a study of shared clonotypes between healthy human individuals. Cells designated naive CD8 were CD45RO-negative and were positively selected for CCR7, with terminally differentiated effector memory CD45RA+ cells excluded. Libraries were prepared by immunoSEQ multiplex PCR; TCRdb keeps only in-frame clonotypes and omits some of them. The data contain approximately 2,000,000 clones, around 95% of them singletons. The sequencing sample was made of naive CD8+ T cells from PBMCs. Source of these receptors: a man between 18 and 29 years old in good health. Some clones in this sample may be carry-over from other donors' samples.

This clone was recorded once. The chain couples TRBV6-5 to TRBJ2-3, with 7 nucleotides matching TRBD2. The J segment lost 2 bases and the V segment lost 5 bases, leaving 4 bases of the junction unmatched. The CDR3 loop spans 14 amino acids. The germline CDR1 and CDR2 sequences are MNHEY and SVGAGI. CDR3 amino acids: CASSTGLNTDTQYF. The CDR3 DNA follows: TGTGCCAGCAGTACGGGACTAAACACAGATACGCAGTATTTT.

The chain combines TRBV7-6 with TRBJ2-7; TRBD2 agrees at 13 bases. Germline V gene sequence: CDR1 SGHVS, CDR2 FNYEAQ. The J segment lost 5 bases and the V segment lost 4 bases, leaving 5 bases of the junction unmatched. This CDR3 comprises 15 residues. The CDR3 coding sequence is TGTGCCAGCAGCTATACTAGCGGGAGGGCCGACGAGCAGTACTTC. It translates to CASSYTSGRADEQYF.

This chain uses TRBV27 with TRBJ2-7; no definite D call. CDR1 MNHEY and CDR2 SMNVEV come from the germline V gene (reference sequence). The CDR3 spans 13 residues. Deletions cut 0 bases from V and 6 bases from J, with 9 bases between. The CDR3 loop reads CASSLSIGIEQYF. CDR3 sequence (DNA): TGTGCCAGCAGTTTATCTATAGGAATCGAGCAGTACTTC.

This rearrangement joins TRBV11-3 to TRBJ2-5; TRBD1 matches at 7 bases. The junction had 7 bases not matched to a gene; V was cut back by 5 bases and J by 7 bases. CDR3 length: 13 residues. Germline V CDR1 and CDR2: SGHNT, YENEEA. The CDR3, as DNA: TGTGCCAGCAGCCAAGGTCCAGGGGGGACCCAGTACTTC. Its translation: CASSQGPGGTQYF.

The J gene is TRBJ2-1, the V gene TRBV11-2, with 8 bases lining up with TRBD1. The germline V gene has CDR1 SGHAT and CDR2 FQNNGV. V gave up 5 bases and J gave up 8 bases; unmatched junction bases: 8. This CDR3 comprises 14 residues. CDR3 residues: CASSPRGLMDEQFF. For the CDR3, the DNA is TGTGCCAGCAGCCCCAGGGGGCTAATGGATGAGCAGTTCTTC.

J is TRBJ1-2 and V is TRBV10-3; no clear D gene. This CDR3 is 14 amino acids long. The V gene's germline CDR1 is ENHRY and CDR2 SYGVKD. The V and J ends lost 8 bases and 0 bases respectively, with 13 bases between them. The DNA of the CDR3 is TGTGCCATCCTGACGGAGACGGCTAACTATGGCTACACCTTC. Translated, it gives CAILTETANYGYTF.

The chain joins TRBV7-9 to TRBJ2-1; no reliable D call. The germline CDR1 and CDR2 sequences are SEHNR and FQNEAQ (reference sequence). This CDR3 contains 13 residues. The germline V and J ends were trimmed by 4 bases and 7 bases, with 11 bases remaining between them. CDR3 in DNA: TGTGCCAGCAGCTCGGCGACGGTAAATGAGCAGTTCTTC. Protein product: CASSSATVNEQFF.

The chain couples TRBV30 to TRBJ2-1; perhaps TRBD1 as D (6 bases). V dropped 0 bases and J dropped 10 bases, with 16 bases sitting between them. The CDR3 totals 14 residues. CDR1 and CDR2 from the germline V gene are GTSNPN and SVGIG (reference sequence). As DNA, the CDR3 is TGTGCCTGGAGTGTAAAGAGTAGGACAGCCGAGCAGTTCTTC. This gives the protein CAWSVKSRTAEQFF.

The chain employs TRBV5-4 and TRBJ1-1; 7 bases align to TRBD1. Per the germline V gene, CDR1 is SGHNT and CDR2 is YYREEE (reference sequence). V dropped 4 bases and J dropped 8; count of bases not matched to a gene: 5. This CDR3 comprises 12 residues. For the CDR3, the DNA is TGTGCCAGCAGCCTCGACAGGGTAGAAGCTTTCTTT. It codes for CASSLDRVEAFF.

CDR3 residues: CASSPGDRAYEQFF. CDR3 sequence (DNA): TGTGCCAGCAGCCCTGGGGACAGGGCTTACGAGCAGTTCTTC. The V gene is TRBV9, the J gene TRBJ2-1, with 9 positions matching TRBD1. This CDR3 spans 14 amino acids. The V gene's germline CDR1 is SGDLS and CDR2 YYNGEE. Unmatched junction bases numbered 9, after V lost 4 bases and J lost 10 bases.

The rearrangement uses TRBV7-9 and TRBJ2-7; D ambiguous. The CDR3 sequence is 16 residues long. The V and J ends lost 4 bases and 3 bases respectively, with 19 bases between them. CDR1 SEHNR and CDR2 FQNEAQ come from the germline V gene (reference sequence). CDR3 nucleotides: TGTGCCAGCAGCTCCAACTTAGGCAGTTCGGACTACGAGCAGTACTTC. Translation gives CASSSNLGSSDYEQYF.

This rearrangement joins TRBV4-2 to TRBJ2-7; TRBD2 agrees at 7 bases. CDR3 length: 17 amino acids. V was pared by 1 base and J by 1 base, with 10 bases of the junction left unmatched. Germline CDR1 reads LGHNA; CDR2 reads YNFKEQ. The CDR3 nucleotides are TGTGCCAGCAGCCAAGTTGGTAGCGGGTGGGGATCCTACGAGCAGTACTTC. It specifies CASSQVGSGWGSYEQYF.

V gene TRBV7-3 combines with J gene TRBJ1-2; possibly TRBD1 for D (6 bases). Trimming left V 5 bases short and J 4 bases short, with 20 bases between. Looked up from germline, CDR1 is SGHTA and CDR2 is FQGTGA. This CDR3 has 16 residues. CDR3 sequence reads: CASSLEPGGQPYGYTF. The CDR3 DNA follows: TGTGCCAGCAGCCTCGAACCTGGGGGGCAGCCCTATGGCTACACCTTC.

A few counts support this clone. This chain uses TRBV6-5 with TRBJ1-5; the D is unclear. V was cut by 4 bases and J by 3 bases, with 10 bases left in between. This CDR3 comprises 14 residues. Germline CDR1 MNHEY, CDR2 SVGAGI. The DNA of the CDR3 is TGTGCCAGCAGTTTCGGACGGCACAATCAGCCCCAGCATTTT. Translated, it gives CASSFGRHNQPQHF.

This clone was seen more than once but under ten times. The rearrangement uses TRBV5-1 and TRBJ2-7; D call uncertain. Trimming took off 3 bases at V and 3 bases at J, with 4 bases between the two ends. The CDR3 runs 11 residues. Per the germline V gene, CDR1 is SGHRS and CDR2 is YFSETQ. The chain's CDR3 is CASSWGYEQYF. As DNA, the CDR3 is TGCGCCAGCAGCTGGGGCTACGAGCAGTACTTC.

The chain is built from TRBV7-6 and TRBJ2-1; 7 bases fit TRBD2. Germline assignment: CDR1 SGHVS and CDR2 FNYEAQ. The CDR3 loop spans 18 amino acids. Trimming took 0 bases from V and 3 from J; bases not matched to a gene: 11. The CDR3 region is CASSLAFPGAGDYNEQFF. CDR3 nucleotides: TGTGCCAGCAGCTTAGCGTTCCCTGGCGCGGGAGACTACAATGAGCAGTTCTTC.

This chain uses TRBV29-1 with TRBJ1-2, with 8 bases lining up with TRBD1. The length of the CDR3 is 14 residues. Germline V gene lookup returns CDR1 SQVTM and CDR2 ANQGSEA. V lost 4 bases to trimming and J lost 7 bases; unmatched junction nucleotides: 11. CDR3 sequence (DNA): TGCAGCGTTGCTTGGCAGGGGGCGCCGGGTGGCTACACCTTC. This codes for CSVAWQGAPGGYTF.